Below, one T cell receptor (beta chain) is given with its context. Antigen: not known. The data belong to a study of PD-1 blockade in classical Hodgkin lymphoma. The table came from immunoSEQ multiplex PCR; TCRdb's copy has only in-frame clones and leaves some out. The sample records 20,000 to 25,000 clones, more than 70% being singletons. Time point noted: cycle 4 day 1 (C4D1), after five to seven weeks of nivolumab. Each of the patients experienced relapse following autologous stem cell transplantation, and their brentuximab vedotin exposure differed. Findings and limits, study-wide: By C4D1, CD4+ diversity increased significantly, especially in complete responders.

The CDR3 runs to 15 residues. The V and J ends lost 4 bases and 6 bases respectively, with 14 bases between them. The V gene's germline CDR1 is SGHRS and CDR2 YFSETQ. The genes are TRBV5-1 and TRBJ1-6, with a tentative D call TRBD1 (6 bases). Sequences were derived from peripheral blood mononuclear cells (PBMCs), sampled before the fourth cycle of nivolumab. This sequence was found in a human donor with classical Hodgkin lymphoma. The DNA for the CDR3 is TGCGCCAGCAGCGCAAACAGGGCGACTAATTCACCCCTCCACTTT. Its translation: CASSANRATNSPLHF.